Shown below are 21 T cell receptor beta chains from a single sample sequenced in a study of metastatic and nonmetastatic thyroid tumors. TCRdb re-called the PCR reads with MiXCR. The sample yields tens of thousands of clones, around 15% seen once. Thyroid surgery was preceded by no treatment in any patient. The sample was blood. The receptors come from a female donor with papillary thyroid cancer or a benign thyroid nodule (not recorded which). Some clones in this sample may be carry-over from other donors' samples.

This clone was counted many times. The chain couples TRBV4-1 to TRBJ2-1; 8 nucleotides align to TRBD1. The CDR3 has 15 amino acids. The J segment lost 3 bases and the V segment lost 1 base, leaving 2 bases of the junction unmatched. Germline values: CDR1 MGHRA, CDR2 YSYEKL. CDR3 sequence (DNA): TGCGCCAGCAGCCAAGTACAGGGGGGCTACAATGAGCAGTTCTTC. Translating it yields CASSQVQGGYNEQFF.

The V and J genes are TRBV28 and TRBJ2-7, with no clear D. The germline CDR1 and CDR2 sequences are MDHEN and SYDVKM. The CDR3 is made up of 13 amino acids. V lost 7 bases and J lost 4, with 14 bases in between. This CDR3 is CASTDAPFYEQYF. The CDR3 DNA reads TGTGCCAGCACCGACGCGCCTTTTTACGAGCAGTACTTC. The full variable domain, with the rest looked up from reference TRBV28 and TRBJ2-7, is DVKVTQSSRYLVKRTGEKVFLECVQDMDHENMFWYRQDPGLGLRLIYFSYDVKMKEKGDIPEGYSVSREKKERFSLILESASTNQTSMYLCASTDAPFYEQYFGPGTRLTVT.

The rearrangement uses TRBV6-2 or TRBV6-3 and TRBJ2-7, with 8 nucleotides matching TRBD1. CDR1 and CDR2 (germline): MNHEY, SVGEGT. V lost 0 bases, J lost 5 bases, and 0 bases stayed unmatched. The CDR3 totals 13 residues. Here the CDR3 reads CASSYSTGDEQYF. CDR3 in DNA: TGTGCCAGCAGTTACTCGACAGGGGACGAGCAGTACTTC.

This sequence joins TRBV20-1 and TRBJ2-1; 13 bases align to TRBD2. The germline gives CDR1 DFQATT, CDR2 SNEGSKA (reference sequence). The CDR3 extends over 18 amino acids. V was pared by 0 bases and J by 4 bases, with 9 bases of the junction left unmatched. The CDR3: CSARDWTSGREIYNEQFF. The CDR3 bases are TGCAGTGCTAGAGATTGGACTAGCGGGAGAGAAATTTACAATGAGCAGTTCTTC.

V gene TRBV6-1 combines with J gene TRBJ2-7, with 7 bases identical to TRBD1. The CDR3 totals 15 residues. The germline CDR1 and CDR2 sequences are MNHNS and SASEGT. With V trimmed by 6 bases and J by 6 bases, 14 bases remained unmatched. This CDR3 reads CASSDLLTGVGEQYF. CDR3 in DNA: TGTGCCAGCAGCGACCTTTTAACAGGGGTGGGCGAGCAGTACTTC.

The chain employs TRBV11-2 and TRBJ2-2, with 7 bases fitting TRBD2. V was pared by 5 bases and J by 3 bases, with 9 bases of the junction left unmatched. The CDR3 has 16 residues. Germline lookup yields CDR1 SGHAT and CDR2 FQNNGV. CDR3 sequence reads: CASSPWTSLYTGELFF. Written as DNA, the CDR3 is TGTGCCAGCAGCCCATGGACTAGTCTTTACACCGGGGAGCTGTTTTTT.

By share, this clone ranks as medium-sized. The CDR3 protein is CASNPPGDTGELFF. The CDR3 DNA reads TGTGCCAGCAACCCCCCGGGAGACACCGGGGAGCTGTTTTTT. The chain is built from TRBV6-1 and TRBJ2-2, with D maybe TRBD2 (6 bases). Germline CDR1 reads MNHNS; CDR2 reads SASEGT. The CDR3 is made up of 14 amino acids. V dropped 7 bases and J dropped 3 bases, with 12 bases sitting between them.

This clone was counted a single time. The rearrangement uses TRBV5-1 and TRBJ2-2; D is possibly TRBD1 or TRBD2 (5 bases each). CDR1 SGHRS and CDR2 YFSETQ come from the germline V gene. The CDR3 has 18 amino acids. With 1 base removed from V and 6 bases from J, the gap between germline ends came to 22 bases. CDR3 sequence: CASSLSPGGIVGAGELFF. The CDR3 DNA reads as TGCGCCAGCAGCTTGAGTCCTGGAGGCATAGTAGGGGCCGGGGAGCTGTTTTTT.

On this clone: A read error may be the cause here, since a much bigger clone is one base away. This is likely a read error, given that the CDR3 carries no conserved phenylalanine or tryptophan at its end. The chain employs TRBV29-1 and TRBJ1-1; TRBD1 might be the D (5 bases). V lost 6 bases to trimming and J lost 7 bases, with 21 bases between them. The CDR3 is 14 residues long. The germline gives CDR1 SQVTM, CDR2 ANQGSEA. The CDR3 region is CSVGGGGGSGEAFL. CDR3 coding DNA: TGCAGCGTGGGAGGTGGGGGGGGAAGTGGTGAAGCTTTCCTT.

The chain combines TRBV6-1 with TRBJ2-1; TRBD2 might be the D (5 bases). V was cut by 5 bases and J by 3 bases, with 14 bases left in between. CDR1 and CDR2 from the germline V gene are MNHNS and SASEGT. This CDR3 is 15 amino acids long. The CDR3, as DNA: TGTGCCAGCAGTTCCGGACTGGGATTCTACAATGAGCAGTTCTTC. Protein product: CASSSGLGFYNEQFF.

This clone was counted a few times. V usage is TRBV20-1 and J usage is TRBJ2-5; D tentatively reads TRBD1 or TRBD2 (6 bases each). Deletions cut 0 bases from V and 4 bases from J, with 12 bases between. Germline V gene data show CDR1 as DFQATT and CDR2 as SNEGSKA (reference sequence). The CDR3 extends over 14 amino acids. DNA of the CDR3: TGCAGTGCTAGAGATCTAGGGGGGCGAGAGACCCAGTACTTC. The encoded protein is CSARDLGGRETQYF.

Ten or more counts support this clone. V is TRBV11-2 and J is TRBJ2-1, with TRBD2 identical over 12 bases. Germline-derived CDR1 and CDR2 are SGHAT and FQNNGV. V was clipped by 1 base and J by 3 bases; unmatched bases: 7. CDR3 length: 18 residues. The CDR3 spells CASSLGALTSGSYNEQFF. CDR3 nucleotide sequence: TGTGCCAGCAGCTTAGGGGCCCTGACTAGCGGGAGCTACAATGAGCAGTTCTTC.

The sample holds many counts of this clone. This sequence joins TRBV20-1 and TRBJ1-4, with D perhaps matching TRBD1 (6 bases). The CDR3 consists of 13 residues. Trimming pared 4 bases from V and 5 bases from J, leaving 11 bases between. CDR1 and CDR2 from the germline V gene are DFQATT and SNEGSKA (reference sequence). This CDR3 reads CSAKRGGNEKLFF. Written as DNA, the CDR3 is TGCAGTGCTAAGAGGGGGGGGAATGAAAAACTGTTTTTT.

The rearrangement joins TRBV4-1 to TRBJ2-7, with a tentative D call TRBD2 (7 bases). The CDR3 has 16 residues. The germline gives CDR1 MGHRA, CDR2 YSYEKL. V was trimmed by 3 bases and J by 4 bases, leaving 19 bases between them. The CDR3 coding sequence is TGCGCCAGCAGCCAGGGGGCTAGCGGTAGCGTATACGAGCAGTACTTC. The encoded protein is CASSQGASGSVYEQYF.

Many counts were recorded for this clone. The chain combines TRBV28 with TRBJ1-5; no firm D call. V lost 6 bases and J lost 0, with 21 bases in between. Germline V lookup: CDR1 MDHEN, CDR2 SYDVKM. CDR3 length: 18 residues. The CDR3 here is CASSVMGRPPYSNQPQHF. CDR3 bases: TGTGCCAGCAGCGTAATGGGCCGGCCCCCCTATAGCAATCAGCCCCAGCATTTT.

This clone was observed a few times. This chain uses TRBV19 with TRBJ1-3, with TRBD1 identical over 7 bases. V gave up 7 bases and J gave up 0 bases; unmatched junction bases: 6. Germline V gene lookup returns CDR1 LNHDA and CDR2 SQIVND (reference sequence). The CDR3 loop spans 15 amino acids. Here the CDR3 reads CASKDRQVSGNTIYF. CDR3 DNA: TGTGCCAGTAAGGACAGGCAAGTCTCTGGAAACACCATATATTTT.

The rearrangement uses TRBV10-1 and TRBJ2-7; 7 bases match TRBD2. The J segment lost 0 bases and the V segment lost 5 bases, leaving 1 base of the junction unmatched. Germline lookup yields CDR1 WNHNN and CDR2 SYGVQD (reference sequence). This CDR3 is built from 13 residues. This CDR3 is CASSPSGSYEQYF. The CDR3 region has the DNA TGCGCCAGCAGTCCTAGCGGCTCCTACGAGCAGTACTTC.

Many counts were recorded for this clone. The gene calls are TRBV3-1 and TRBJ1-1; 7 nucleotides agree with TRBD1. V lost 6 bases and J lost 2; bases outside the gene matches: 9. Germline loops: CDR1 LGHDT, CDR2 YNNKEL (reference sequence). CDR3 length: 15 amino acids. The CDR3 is CASSLFGTANTEAFF. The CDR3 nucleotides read TGTGCCAGCAGTCTTTTCGGGACAGCTAACACTGAAGCTTTCTTT. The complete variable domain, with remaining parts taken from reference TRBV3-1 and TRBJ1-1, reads DTAVSQTPKYLVTQMGNDKSIKCEQNLGHDTMYWYKQDSKKFLKIMFSYNNKELIINETVPNRFSPKSPDKAHLNLHINSLELGDSAVYFCASSLFGTANTEAFFGQGTRLTVV.

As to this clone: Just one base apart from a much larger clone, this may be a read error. The CDR3 DNA sequence: TGTGCCAGCATCCAGCGGAGGGGGACTGAAGCTTTCTTT. Translated, it gives CASIQRRGTEAFF. The chain is built from TRBV3-1 and TRBJ1-1, with D possibly TRBD1 on 6 matching bases. V shed 7 bases and J shed 5 bases, with 14 bases lying between them. From germline, CDR1 is LGHDT and CDR2 YNNKEL (reference sequence). CDR3 size: 13 residues.

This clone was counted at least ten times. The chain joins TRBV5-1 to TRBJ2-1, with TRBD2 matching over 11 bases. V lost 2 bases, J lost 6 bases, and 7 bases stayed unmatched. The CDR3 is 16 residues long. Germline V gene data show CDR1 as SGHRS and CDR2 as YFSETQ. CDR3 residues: CASSFPTSGSTNEQFF. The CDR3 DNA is TGCGCCAGCAGCTTCCCAACTAGCGGGAGCACCAATGAGCAGTTCTTC.

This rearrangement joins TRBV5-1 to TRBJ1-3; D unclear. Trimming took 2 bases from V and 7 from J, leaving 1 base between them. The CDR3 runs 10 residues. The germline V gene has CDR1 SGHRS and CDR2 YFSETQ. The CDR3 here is CASSFNTIYF. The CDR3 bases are TGCGCCAGCAGCTTTAACACCATATATTTT.